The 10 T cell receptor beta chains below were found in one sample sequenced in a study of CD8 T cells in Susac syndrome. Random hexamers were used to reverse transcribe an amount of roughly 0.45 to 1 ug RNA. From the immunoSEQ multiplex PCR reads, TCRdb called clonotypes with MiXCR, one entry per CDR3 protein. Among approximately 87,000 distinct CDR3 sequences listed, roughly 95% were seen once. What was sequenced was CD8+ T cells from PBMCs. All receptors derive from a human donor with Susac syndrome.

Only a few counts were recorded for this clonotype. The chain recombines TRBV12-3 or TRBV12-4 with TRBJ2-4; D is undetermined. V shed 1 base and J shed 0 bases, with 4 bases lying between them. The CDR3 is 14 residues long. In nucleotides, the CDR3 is TGTGCCAGCAGTTTAGAACTAGCCAAAAACATTCAGTACTTC. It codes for CASSLELAKNIQYF.

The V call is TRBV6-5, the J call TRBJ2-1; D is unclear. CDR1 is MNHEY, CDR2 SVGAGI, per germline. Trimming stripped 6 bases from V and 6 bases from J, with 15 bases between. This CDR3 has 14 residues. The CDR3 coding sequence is TGTGCCAGCAGCCCCGGAGACCTAGGCAATGAGCAGTTCTTC. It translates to CASSPGDLGNEQFF.

CDR3 in amino acids: CASSYGAGQGAQYF. In DNA form, the CDR3 reads TGTGCCAGCAGTTACGGTGCGGGGCAGGGGGCCCAGTACTTC. The genes are TRBV6-5 and TRBJ2-5; maybe TRBD1 (7 bases). Germline V gene data show CDR1 as MNHEY and CDR2 as SVGAGI. The CDR3 runs to 14 residues. Trimming removed 2 bases from V and 9 bases from J, with 16 bases in between.

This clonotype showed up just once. CDR3 amino acids: CASSSDTLEQYF. The CDR3 DNA reads as TGTGCCAGCAGTTCGGACACTCTTGAGCAGTACTTC. The chain joins TRBV28 to TRBJ2-7, with D possibly being TRBD1 (5 bases). CDR1 and CDR2 (germline): MDHEN, SYDVKM. The ends were cut back, 4 bases at V and 7 bases at J, with 11 bases in the middle. This CDR3 has 12 amino acids.

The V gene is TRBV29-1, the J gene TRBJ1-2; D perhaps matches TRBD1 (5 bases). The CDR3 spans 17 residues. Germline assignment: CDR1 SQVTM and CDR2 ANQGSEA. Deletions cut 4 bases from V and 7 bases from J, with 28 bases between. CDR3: CSVGFSGDQGSGTGYTF. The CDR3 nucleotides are TGCAGCGTTGGGTTCTCTGGTGATCAGGGATCAGGGACTGGCTACACCTTC.

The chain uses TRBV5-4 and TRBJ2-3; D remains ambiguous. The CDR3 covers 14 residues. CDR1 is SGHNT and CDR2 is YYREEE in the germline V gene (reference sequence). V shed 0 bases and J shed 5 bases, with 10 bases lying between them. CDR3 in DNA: TGTGCCAGCAGCTTGGCTCCCTCCGGAGATACGCAGTATTTT. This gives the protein CASSLAPSGDTQYF. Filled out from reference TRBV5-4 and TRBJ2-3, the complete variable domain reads ETGVTQSPTHLIKTRGQQVTLRCSSQSGHNTVSWYQQALGQGPQFIFQYYREEENGRGNFPPRFSGLQFPNYSSELNVNALELDDSALYLCASSLAPSGDTQYFGPGTRLTVL.

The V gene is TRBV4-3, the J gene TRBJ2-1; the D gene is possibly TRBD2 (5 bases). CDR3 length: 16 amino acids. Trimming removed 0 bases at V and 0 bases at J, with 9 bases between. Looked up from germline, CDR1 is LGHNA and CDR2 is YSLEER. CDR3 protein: CASSQDLGNSYNEQFF. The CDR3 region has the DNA TGCGCCAGCAGCCAAGATCTCGGGAACTCCTACAATGAGCAGTTCTTC.

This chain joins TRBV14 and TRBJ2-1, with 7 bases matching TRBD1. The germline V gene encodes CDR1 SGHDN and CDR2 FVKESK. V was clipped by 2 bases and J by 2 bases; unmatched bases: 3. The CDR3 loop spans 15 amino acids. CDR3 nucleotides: TGTGCCAGCAGCCAACTAACAGGGGCCTACAATGAGCAGTTCTTC. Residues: CASSQLTGAYNEQFF.

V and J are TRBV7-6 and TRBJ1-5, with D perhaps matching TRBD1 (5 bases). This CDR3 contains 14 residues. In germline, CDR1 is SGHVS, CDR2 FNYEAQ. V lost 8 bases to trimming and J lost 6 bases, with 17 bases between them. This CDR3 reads CASGNLAGGQPQHF. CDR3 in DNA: TGTGCCAGCGGGAACCTGGCGGGGGGTCAGCCCCAGCATTTT.

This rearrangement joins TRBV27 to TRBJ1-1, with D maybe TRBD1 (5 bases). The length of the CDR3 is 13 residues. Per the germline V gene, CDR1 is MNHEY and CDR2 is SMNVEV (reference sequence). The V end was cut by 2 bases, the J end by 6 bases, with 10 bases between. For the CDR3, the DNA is TGTGCCAGCAGTTTACACGACAGATCTGAAGCTTTCTTT. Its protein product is CASSLHDRSEAFF.